Below, 13 T cell receptor beta chains from the same sample are listed, as sequenced in a study of somatic mutations in cytotoxic T cells in rheumatoid arthritis (dated by TCRdb to 2016 to 2017). Libraries were constructed by the immunoSEQ multiplex PCR assay. TCRdb holds this immuneACCESS table with in-frame rearrangements only. Some clones are missing; in checked studies, unresolved V genes explain under half, and the rest has no known cause. The sample profile shows 15,000 to 20,000 clones; around 82% of them were found once. About a sixth of the sample belongs to the ten largest clones. The sequenced sample consisted of CD8+ T cells sorted from blood. These receptors were obtained from a woman in her fifties or sixties with rheumatoid arthritis.

This sequence joins TRBV5-5 and TRBJ1-1; D is unclear. The CDR3 consists of 14 residues. CDR1 is SGHKS, CDR2 YYEKEE, per germline (reference sequence). Trimming shortened V by 3 bases and J by 4 bases, and 13 bases separated the two germline ends. This CDR3 is CASSYSGESTEAFF. The CDR3 DNA sequence: TGTGCCAGCAGCTACAGCGGGGAGAGCACTGAAGCTTTCTTT. Full variable domain (missing parts from reference TRBV5-5 and TRBJ1-1): DAGVTQSPTHLIKTRGQQVTLRCSPISGHKSVSWYQQVLGQGPQFIFQYYEKEERGRGNFPDRFSARQFPNYSSELNVNALLLGDSALYLCASSYSGESTEAFFGQGTRLTVV.

This clone was seen once. The chain combines TRBV27 with TRBJ1-5, with D unclear. CDR3 length: 16 residues. V lost 7 bases, J lost 10 bases, and 26 bases lay in between. Germline V gene lookup returns CDR1 MNHEY and CDR2 SMNVEV (reference sequence). This CDR3 is CASTARGPRYNDPQHF. DNA of the CDR3: TGTGCCAGCACCGCCCGAGGGCCAAGGTACAATGACCCCCAGCATTTT.

This chain links TRBV28 with TRBJ2-3, with 10 bases fitting TRBD1. This CDR3 spans 16 amino acids. CDR1 is MDHEN and CDR2 is SYDVKM in the germline V gene. The V gene end was trimmed by 6 bases and the J gene end by 3 bases; junction bases not matched to a gene: 9. CDR3 nucleotides: TGTGCCAGCAGACCGAGACAGGGGGCGTTGACAGATACGCAGTATTTT. Translating gives CASRPRQGALTDTQYF.

V is TRBV5-6 and J is TRBJ1-1, with D possibly TRBD1 on 5 matching bases. Looked up from germline, CDR1 is SGHDT and CDR2 is YYEEEE. With 0 bases removed from V and 7 bases from J, the gap between germline ends came to 13 bases. The CDR3 runs to 14 residues. The CDR3 here is CASSLGQSRGEAFF. The CDR3 nucleotides are TGTGCCAGCAGCTTGGGACAGAGTAGGGGTGAAGCTTTCTTT.

This chain links TRBV6-5 with TRBJ1-1; 7 nucleotides align to TRBD1. Looked up from germline, CDR1 is MNHEY and CDR2 is SVGAGI. This CDR3 comprises 14 residues. The V segment lost 0 bases and the J segment 4 bases; nucleotides outside the gene matches: 2. The CDR3: CASSYSRGSTEAFF. The CDR3 nucleotides are TGTGCCAGCAGTTACTCCAGGGGGAGCACTGAAGCTTTCTTT.

The V gene is TRBV27, the J gene TRBJ2-7; 7 bases line up with TRBD1. The V and J ends lost 6 bases and 4 bases, in that order; junction bases with no gene match: 6. Germline V CDR1 and CDR2: MNHEY, SMNVEV (reference sequence). The CDR3 spans 13 residues. Here the CDR3 reads CASSLPGGYEQYF. CDR3 DNA: TGTGCCAGCAGCCTACCAGGGGGATACGAGCAGTACTTC.

The chain couples TRBV7-9 to TRBJ2-3; 9 positions agree with TRBD2. CDR3 length: 18 residues. The J segment lost 3 bases and the V segment lost 0 bases, leaving 10 bases of the junction unmatched. The germline V gene encodes CDR1 SEHNR and CDR2 FQNEAQ (reference sequence). The CDR3 nucleotides are TGTGCCAGCAGCTTAGCGGTTGCTGCGGGAGGGCCAACAGATACGCAGTATTTT. This encodes CASSLAVAAGGPTDTQYF.

This chain uses TRBV27 with TRBJ1-1; 7 positions match TRBD1. The germline V gene has CDR1 MNHEY and CDR2 SMNVEV (reference sequence). Trimming at V came to 6 bases and at J to 5 bases, leaving 6 bases not matched to a gene. The CDR3 runs 13 residues. Written as DNA, the CDR3 is TGTGCCAGCAGCAAACAGGGGTGGACTGAAGCTTTCTTT. Amino acids: CASSKQGWTEAFF.

The chain recombines TRBV9 with TRBJ2-7; 7 bases are shared with TRBD1. Unmatched junction bases numbered 16, after V lost 4 bases and J lost 3 bases. The V gene's germline CDR1 is SGDLS and CDR2 YYNGEE. The CDR3 is 17 amino acids. The CDR3 coding sequence is TGTGCCAGCAGCCCCCACGGGGAAGGGGGCGCGGTCTACGAGCAGTACTTC. This translates into CASSPHGEGGAVYEQYF.

The chain combines TRBV18 with TRBJ1-5; D call uncertain. This CDR3 region has 15 residues. Between the trimmed V and J ends, which lost 2 bases and 8 bases, there was a span of 16 bases. Germline V gene sequence: CDR1 KGHSH, CDR2 LQKENI. DNA of the CDR3: TGTGCCAGCTCACCAGTAGGCCAGTCTTTGGAGCCCCAGCATTTT. It encodes CASSPVGQSLEPQHF.

The V call is TRBV7-9, the J call TRBJ1-1; a possible D gene is TRBD1 (5 bases). Trimming pared 3 bases from V and 3 bases from J, leaving 14 bases between. From germline, CDR1 is SEHNR and CDR2 FQNEAQ (reference sequence). This CDR3 is 15 amino acids long. In nucleotides, the CDR3 is TGTGCCAGCAGCTTGGGGGAGGGACCTCACACTGAAGCTTTCTTT. Residues: CASSLGEGPHTEAFF.

This clone has only a few counts. The chain uses TRBV10-3 and TRBJ1-2; 12 nucleotides agree with TRBD1. The CDR3 runs 14 residues. Germline V gene sequence: CDR1 ENHRY, CDR2 SYGVKD. V lost 11 bases, J lost 8 bases, and 12 bases stayed unmatched. CDR3 in amino acids: CAAGSGQGALGYTF. The CDR3 nucleotides are TGTGCCGCTGGATCGGGACAGGGGGCGTTGGGCTACACCTTC.

The chain uses TRBV13 and TRBJ1-1; D not resolved. V lost 8 bases and J 0 bases, leaving 7 bases between the germline ends. The V gene's germline CDR1 is PRHDT and CDR2 FYEKMQ (reference sequence). This CDR3 contains 12 residues. The CDR3 protein is CASRPMNTEAFF. For the CDR3, the DNA is TGTGCCAGCCGTCCTATGAACACTGAAGCTTTCTTT.